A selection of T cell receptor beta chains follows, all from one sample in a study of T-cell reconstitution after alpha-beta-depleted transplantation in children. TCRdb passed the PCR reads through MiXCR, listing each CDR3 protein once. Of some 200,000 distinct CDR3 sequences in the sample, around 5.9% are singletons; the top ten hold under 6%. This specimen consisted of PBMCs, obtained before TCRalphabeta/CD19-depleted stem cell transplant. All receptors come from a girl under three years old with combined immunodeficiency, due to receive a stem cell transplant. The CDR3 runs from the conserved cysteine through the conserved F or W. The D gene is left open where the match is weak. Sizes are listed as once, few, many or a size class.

cdr3_nt: TGTGCCAGCAGCGCTCCATCGGGGGGCTCCTACAATGAGCAGTTCTTC
cdr3_aa: CASSAPSGGSYNEQFF
j_call: TRBJ2-1
v_call: TRBV9
d_call: TRBD2
clone_size: many

cdr3_nt: TGTGCCAGCACCCTGGGGGGTAATGGCTACACCTTC
cdr3_aa: CASTLGGNGYTF
j_call: TRBJ1-2
v_call: TRBV7-9
d_call: -
clone_size: few

cdr3_nt: TGTGCCAGCAGTTTATTAGTCACAGGGCAAGAGACCCAGTACTTC
cdr3_aa: CASSLLVTGQETQYF
j_call: TRBJ2-5
v_call: TRBV28
d_call: -
clone_size: many

cdr3_nt: TGCGCCAGCAGCCAAGTGTCTTGGGGGGTCTACGAGCAGTACTTC
cdr3_aa: CASSQVSWGVYEQYF
j_call: TRBJ2-7
v_call: TRBV4-3
d_call: -
clone_size: many

cdr3_nt: TGTGCCAGCAGCTGGGTAGCGGGCGGACTTAGCACAGATACGCAGTATTTT
cdr3_aa: CASSWVAGGLSTDTQYF
j_call: TRBJ2-3
v_call: TRBV7-2
d_call: TRBD2
clone_size: many

cdr3_nt: TGTGCCAGCACCACGACAGGGGACAATGAGCAGTTCTTC
cdr3_aa: CASTTTGDNEQFF
j_call: TRBJ2-1
v_call: TRBV12-3/TRBV12-4
d_call: TRBD1
clone_size: many

cdr3_nt: TGTGCCAGCAGCTTAGGACGGTCAAACTATGGCTACACCTTC
cdr3_aa: CASSLGRSNYGYTF
j_call: TRBJ1-2
v_call: TRBV7-2
d_call: -
clone_size: many

cdr3_nt: TGCGCCAGCAGCTTGGCGGGACAGGGGGGAGAAAAACTGTTTTTT
cdr3_aa: CASSLAGQGGEKLFF
j_call: TRBJ1-4
v_call: TRBV5-1
d_call: TRBD1
clone_size: few

cdr3_nt: TGCGCCAGCAGCCAAGAAATTACAGTCCACTCTGGAAACACCATATATTTT
cdr3_aa: CASSQEITVHSGNTIYF
j_call: TRBJ1-3
v_call: TRBV4-3
d_call: -
clone_size: many

cdr3_nt: TGTGCCAGCAGTCCCTTTTTGGGGGCAATCTCCTACGAGCAGTACTTC
cdr3_aa: CASSPFLGAISYEQYF
j_call: TRBJ2-7
v_call: TRBV12-3/TRBV12-4
d_call: -
clone_size: many

cdr3_nt: TGTGCCAGCAGTCGACTAGCGGAGGCTCTAGCCAAAAACATTCAGTACTTC
cdr3_aa: CASSRLAEALAKNIQYF
j_call: TRBJ2-4
v_call: TRBV12-3/TRBV12-4
d_call: TRBD2
clone_size: many

cdr3_nt: TGCAGTGCCTGGGACTGCCGCTCCTACGAGCAGTACTTC
cdr3_aa: CSAWDCRSYEQYF
j_call: TRBJ2-7
v_call: TRBV20-1
d_call: -
clone_size: few

cdr3_nt: TGCGCCAGCCGCCTACAGGAGACCTACGAGCAGTACTTC
cdr3_aa: CASRLQETYEQYF
j_call: TRBJ2-7
v_call: TRBV5-1
d_call: -
clone_size: many

cdr3_nt: TGCGCCAGCAGCCCCTGGGACAGGGCCACCTACGAGCAGTACTTC
cdr3_aa: CASSPWDRATYEQYF
j_call: TRBJ2-7
v_call: TRBV4-1
d_call: TRBD1
clone_size: many